The 19 T cell receptor beta chains listed next were all sequenced from one sample in a study of blood T cell repertoires in COVID-19. Generated by immunoSEQ multiplex PCR, the TCRdb table keeps only in-frame clones and is missing some. The sample consists of 150,000 or so clones, about 87% of them appearing once. The source material was peripheral blood. The receptors come from a man in his 60s with acute or convalescent COVID-19.

The chain recombines TRBV27 with TRBJ1-1, with 8 bases lining up with TRBD1. V gave up 3 bases and J gave up 4 bases; unmatched junction bases: 4. This CDR3 has 14 amino acids. Germline assignment: CDR1 MNHEY and CDR2 SMNVEV (reference sequence). The CDR3 here is CASSLDRVATEAFF. The CDR3 DNA sequence: TGTGCCAGCAGTTTGGACAGGGTGGCCACTGAAGCTTTCTTT.

The rearrangement links TRBV11-1 to TRBJ1-1; 7 bases map to TRBD1. The trim removed 4 bases at V and 2 bases at J, leaving 1 base unmatched. Per germline, CDR1 SGHAT and CDR2 FQDESV (reference sequence). The CDR3 is 13 amino acids. The CDR3 loop reads CASSWDRNTEAFF. In nucleotides, the CDR3 is TGTGCCAGCAGCTGGGACAGAAACACTGAAGCTTTCTTT.

CDR3 sequence: CASSQVQGVREPQHF. The CDR3 bases are TGTGCCAGCAGCCAAGTCCAAGGGGTCAGGGAGCCCCAGCATTTT. The rearrangement uses TRBV4-2 and TRBJ1-5, with D perhaps matching TRBD1 (5 bases). Per the germline V gene, CDR1 is LGHNA and CDR2 is YNFKEQ. V was pared by 1 base and J by 8 bases, with 15 bases between. The CDR3 has 15 residues.

This clone was recorded at least ten times. The CDR3 nucleotides are TGTGCCAGCAGCTTAGTCCAGGGGAACTATGGCTACACCTTC. Residues: CASSLVQGNYGYTF. The V call is TRBV11-2, the J call TRBJ1-2; a possible D gene is TRBD1 (6 bases). Between the trimmed V and J ends, which lost 1 base and 2 bases, there was a span of 8 bases. Germline CDR1 reads SGHAT; CDR2 reads FQNNGV. CDR3 length: 14 amino acids.

The chain carries TRBV30 and TRBJ1-1; D is perhaps TRBD1 (5 bases). Trimming removed 5 bases from V and 8 bases from J, with 21 bases in between. CDR3 length equals 14 residues. The germline CDR1 and CDR2 sequences are GTSNPN and SVGIG (reference sequence). As DNA, the CDR3 is TGTGCCTGGGCAATGGGACTGGGTCTTGGGGAAGCTTTCTTT. Translating it yields CAWAMGLGLGEAFF.

This clone was seen a single time. V gene TRBV30 combines with J gene TRBJ1-1, with D tentatively TRBD1 (6 bases). Germline V gene data show CDR1 as GTSNPN and CDR2 as SVGIG (reference sequence). The length of the CDR3 is 15 residues. Trimming took 3 bases from V and 0 from J, leaving 14 bases between them. The CDR3 sequence is CAWRGTTSLNTEAFF. CDR3 bases: TGTGCCTGGAGGGGGACAACAAGCCTGAACACTGAAGCTTTCTTT.

This chain joins TRBV14 and TRBJ1-2; D is undetermined. V lost 0 bases to trimming and J lost 2 bases, with 7 bases between them. The CDR3 sequence is 14 residues long. Germline CDR1 is SGHDN and CDR2 is FVKESK. The CDR3 protein is CASSQEGGNYGYTF. CDR3 in DNA: TGTGCCAGCAGCCAAGAAGGAGGGAACTATGGCTACACCTTC.

The chain links TRBV5-1 to TRBJ2-5, with D possibly being TRBD1 (6 bases). This CDR3 is 14 amino acids long. With 6 bases removed from V and 5 bases from J, the gap between germline ends came to 17 bases. Germline V CDR1 and CDR2: SGHRS, YFSETQ. CDR3 in DNA: TGCGCCAGCAAACGGGACACCTCCCGGGAGACCCAGTACTTC. Its protein is CASKRDTSRETQYF.

This sequence joins TRBV11-2 and TRBJ1-2; TRBD1 agrees at 11 bases. The V gene end was trimmed by 1 base and the J gene end by 2 bases; junction bases not matched to a gene: 9. The CDR3 sequence is 18 residues long. Germline lookup yields CDR1 SGHAT and CDR2 FQNNGV. The CDR3 nucleotides read TGTGCCAGCAGCTTAGCTGGGACAGGGGGGGGACTGAACTATGGCTACACCTTC. Residues: CASSLAGTGGGLNYGYTF. The full variable domain, with the rest looked up from reference TRBV11-2 and TRBJ1-2, is EAGVAQSPRYKIIEKRQSVAFWCNPISGHATLYWYQQILGQGPKLLIQFQNNGVVDDSQLPKDRFSAERLKGVDSTLKIQPAKLEDSAVYLCASSLAGTGGGLNYGYTFGSGTRLTVV.

The genes are TRBV7-3 and TRBJ2-3; 9 bases match TRBD2. The V gene end was trimmed by 5 bases and the J gene end by 4 bases; junction bases not matched to a gene: 4. CDR3 length: 14 residues. Germline loops: CDR1 SGHTA, CDR2 FQGTGA. The DNA of the CDR3 is TGTGCCAGCAGCAAGCGGGGGGCAGCAGATACGCAGTATTTT. Translation: CASSKRGAADTQYF.

The chain uses TRBV2 and TRBJ1-2; D perhaps matches TRBD1 (6 bases). Between the trimmed V and J ends, which lost 6 bases and 0 bases, there was a span of 11 bases. The length of the CDR3 is 14 residues. In germline, CDR1 is SNHLY, CDR2 FYNNEI. The CDR3 sequence: CASRGGGTNYGYTF. CDR3 in DNA: TGTGCCAGCAGAGGGGGGGGAACTAACTATGGCTACACCTTC.

This chain joins TRBV5-5 and TRBJ2-7; D uncertain. This CDR3 contains 14 residues. V was clipped by 4 bases and J by 7 bases, with 18 bases between them. Per germline, CDR1 SGHKS and CDR2 YYEKEE (reference sequence). CDR3 protein: CASSTVDTGREQYV. The CDR3 coding sequence is TGTGCCAGCAGCACAGTCGATACCGGCAGGGAGCAGTACGTC.

This chain connects TRBV5-1 to TRBJ2-4; weak D call: TRBD2 (6 bases). V dropped 4 bases and J dropped 0 bases, with 14 bases sitting between them. CDR1 and CDR2 from the germline V gene are SGHRS and YFSETQ. The CDR3 length is 16 residues. This CDR3 reads CASSRLGTLAKNIQYF. The CDR3 nucleotides are TGCGCCAGCAGCCGTCTGGGGACTCTAGCCAAAAACATTCAGTACTTC.

The chain is built from TRBV7-8 and TRBJ1-3; no clear D. Trimming removed 6 bases at V and 3 bases at J, with 3 bases between. This CDR3 comprises 11 residues. CDR1 is SGHVS, CDR2 FQNEAQ, per germline. In DNA form, the CDR3 reads TGTGCCAGCAGATATGGAAACACCATATATTTT. Encoded protein: CASRYGNTIYF.

The V call is TRBV19, the J call TRBJ2-7, with 10 bases matching TRBD2. CDR1 is LNHDA, CDR2 SQIVND, per germline (reference sequence). The CDR3 covers 15 residues. V lost 6 bases to trimming and J lost 2 bases; unmatched junction nucleotides: 7. CDR3 in amino acids: CASRKGTSVTYEQYF. CDR3 DNA sequence: TGTGCCAGTAGGAAGGGGACTAGCGTAACCTACGAGCAGTACTTC.

The chain employs TRBV5-1 and TRBJ2-7, with 8 bases aligning to TRBD1. The V gene end was trimmed by 0 bases and the J gene end by 5 bases; junction bases not matched to a gene: 4. This CDR3 is 14 amino acids long. Germline V gene lookup returns CDR1 SGHRS and CDR2 YFSETQ. Here the CDR3 reads CASSLGGQGNEQYV. The DNA of the CDR3 is TGCGCCAGCAGCTTGGGCGGACAGGGAAACGAGCAGTACGTC.

The V call is TRBV6-2 or TRBV6-3, the J call TRBJ1-4; D might be TRBD1 (6 bases). The CDR3 is made up of 16 amino acids. Deletions cut 0 bases from V and 1 base from J, with 9 bases between. Germline values: CDR1 MNHEY, CDR2 SVGEGT. The chain's CDR3 is CASSYSSRGTNEKLFF. CDR3 nucleotide sequence: TGTGCCAGCAGTTACTCCTCCAGGGGAACTAATGAAAAACTGTTTTTT.

This sequence joins TRBV6-5 and TRBJ1-2; D perhaps matches TRBD1 (5 bases). V lost 6 bases, J lost 7 bases, and 15 bases lay in between. The CDR3 is 13 residues long. Germline loops: CDR1 MNHEY, CDR2 SVGAGI. The CDR3 DNA sequence: TGTGCCAGCAGAGACAGTGGGGCGTCTGGCTACACCTTC. As protein: CASRDSGASGYTF.

This rearrangement joins TRBV27 to TRBJ1-1; no clear D. Trimming removed 6 bases from V and 5 bases from J, with 13 bases in between. Germline V gives CDR1 MNHEY, CDR2 SMNVEV (reference sequence). The CDR3 is made up of 13 amino acids. CDR3 sequence (DNA): TGTGCCAGCAGCCCCTCCCCGTTGACTGAAGCTTTCTTT. Its translation: CASSPSPLTEAFF.